Listed below are T cell receptor beta chains from one sample, sequenced in a study of read filtering for tumor transcriptome and immune sequencing. TCRdb re-called the reads through MiXCR, storing one row per CDR3 protein. The data show roughly 60,000 distinct CDR3 sequences, with around 20% seen just once and 17% held by the top ten. Material: a population of CD138-negative cells sorted from bone marrow. The receptors were sampled from a donor aged 40 or over with multiple myeloma. The CDR3 runs from the conserved cysteine through the conserved F or W. A D gene is named only where the DNA matches it firmly. Clone size, where shown, is once, few, many, or a class for clones that have expanded.

abundance	j_gene	d_gene	v_gene	CDR3nt	CDR3aa
many	TRBJ1-1	TRBD1	TRBV20-1	TGCAGTGCTAGAGAAGGGGGCTTCACTGAAGCTTTCTTT	CSAREGGFTEAFF
many	TRBJ1-4	TRBD1	TRBV9	TGTGCCAGCAGCGTATCGGGACAGACGAATGAAAAACTGTTTTTT	CASSVSGQTNEKLFF
many	TRBJ2-3	TRBD2	TRBV20-1	TGCAGTGCGCTCTCCCTTCAGACTAGCGGGGGGGCCTCCACAGATACGCAGTATTTT	CSALSLQTSGGASTDTQYF
many	TRBJ2-7	-	TRBV20-1	TGCAGTGCTAGAGATCCGGCAGCCATCGAGCAGTACTTC	CSARDPAAIEQYF
few	TRBJ2-3	-	TRBV18	TGTGCCAGCTCACCAGCAGGGCAAGCAGATACGCAGTATTTT	CASSPAGQADTQYF
-	TRBJ2-5	TRBD1	TRBV29-1	TGCAGCGTTGATGGGACAGGGTCCCGGGGTACCCAGTACTTC	CSVDGTGSRGTQYF
many	TRBJ1-1	-	TRBV5-1	TGCGCCAGCAGCTTGGATGCCGGGAAAGGCGGGGACACTGAAGCTTTCTTT	CASSLDAGKGGDTEAFF
-	TRBJ1-2	-	TRBV5-4	TGTGCCAGCAGCTTCCAGGGGAACTATGGCTACACCTTC	CASSFQGNYGYTF
few	TRBJ2-7	-	TRBV19	TGTGCCAGTAGTACCCAGACGGACTCCTACGAGCAGTACTTC	CASSTQTDSYEQYF
many	TRBJ2-1	TRBD2	TRBV20-1	TGCAGTGCTAGGAGGGTAGCGGGGGGGCTCTACAATGAGCAGTTCTTC	CSARRVAGGLYNEQFF
few	TRBJ2-7	-	TRBV20-1	TGCAGTGCGGACCACTACGAGCAGTACTTC	CSADHYEQYF
few	TRBJ2-5	-	TRBV19	TGTGCCAGTGCCGGGACCGTGGAGACCCAGTACTTC	CASAGTVETQYF
many	TRBJ2-6	-	TRBV7-3	TGTGCCAGCAGCTTAGGGTGGGAGGTCAGCTCTGGGGCCAACGTCCTGACTTTC	CASSLGWEVSSGANVLTF
many	TRBJ1-1	-	TRBV27	TGTGCCAGCAGTTTAATAGAGAACACTGAAGCTTTCTTT	CASSLIENTEAFF
many	TRBJ2-7	TRBD2	TRBV20-1	TGCAGTGCTAGAGTGGGGGGGAATGCCTACGAGCAGTACTTC	CSARVGGNAYEQYF
many	TRBJ2-1	TRBD2	TRBV29-1	TGCAGCGTTGAGGGGCTAGCGGGGGATCCCTACAATGAGCAGTTCTTC	CSVEGLAGDPYNEQFF
many	TRBJ2-1	-	TRBV11-2	TGTGCCAGCAGCTTCCAGGCCGTGTCCTACAATGAGCAGTTCTTC	CASSFQAVSYNEQFF
-	TRBJ2-3	TRBD2	TRBV6-2/TRBV6-3	TGTGCCAGCAGTGGACTAGCGGGGGGATCAGATACGCAGTATTTT	CASSGLAGGSDTQYF
few	TRBJ1-5	-	TRBV23-1	TGCGCCAGCAGTCCGGCGGCAGGCGGACAGCCCCAGCATTTT	CASSPAAGGQPQHF
many	TRBJ1-5	-	TRBV7-8	TGTGCCAGCAGCCTTGCGCAGGGGCCAAGTCAGCCCCAGCATTTT	CASSLAQGPSQPQHF
many	TRBJ2-5	TRBD2	TRBV20-1	TGCAGTGCTAGAGATGAAGTGGCGGGAGAGAGGCAAGAGACCCAGTACTTC	CSARDEVAGERQETQYF
many	TRBJ2-7	TRBD1	TRBV28	TGTGCCAGCAGACCCGGGACAGCTCCCTTCTCCTACGAGCAGTACTTC	CASRPGTAPFSYEQYF
many	TRBJ2-3	TRBD1	TRBV18	TGTGCCAGCTCACCCGGGACAGGATTCGCAGATACGCAGTATTTT	CASSPGTGFADTQYF
many	TRBJ2-6	-	TRBV9	TGTGCCAGCAGCGCCTGGGGCAGCTTTACTGGGGCCAACGTCCTGACTTTC	CASSAWGSFTGANVLTF
many	TRBJ2-2	TRBD2	TRBV7-8	TGTGCCAGCAGCTTATTCTCCCTAGCGGGCACCGGGGAGCTGTTTTTT	CASSLFSLAGTGELFF
many	TRBJ2-3	TRBD1	TRBV7-9	TGTGCCAGCTCCAGGACAGGGGGCACAGATACGCAGTATTTT	CASSRTGGTDTQYF
few	TRBJ1-1	-	TRBV28	TGTTCCAGCAGTTTTAATCTATGGACTGAAGCTTTCTTT	CSSSFNLWTEAFF
-	TRBJ1-3	-	TRBV28	TGTGCCAGCAGCTCCTTTCGGGACACTGGAGACACCATATATTTT	CASSSFRDTGDTIYF
many	TRBJ2-2	TRBD2	TRBV6-4	TGTGCCAGCAAAGGGGATAGCGGGTCGAACACCGGGGAGCTGTTTTTT	CASKGDSGSNTGELFF
-	TRBJ2-6	TRBD2	TRBV11-2	TGTGCCAGCAGCTTGGGTAGCGGGCTTTTTAGGGCCAACGTCCTGACTTTC	CASSLGSGLFRANVLTF
-	TRBJ1-5	-	TRBV19	TGTGCCAGTAGTATTGCGGCGGGAGTCAGCAATCAGCCCCAGCATTTT	CASSIAAGVSNQPQHF
many	TRBJ2-1	TRBD2	TRBV28	TGTGCCAGCGGAGTTCCAGGACTAGCGGTATACAATGAGCAGTTCTTC	CASGVPGLAVYNEQFF
many	TRBJ1-1	-	TRBV28	TGTGCCAGCAGTTCCTCCGGGACAATCACTGAAGCTTTCTTT	CASSSSGTITEAFF
medium-sized	TRBJ2-5	-	TRBV20-1	TGCAGTGCTAAAGCGACAGGCCAAGAGACCCAGTACTTC	CSAKATGQETQYF
-	TRBJ2-2	-	TRBV24-1	TGTGCCACCAGTGATTCAGTAACGGGATGGAGCACCGGGGAGCTGTTTTTT	CATSDSVTGWSTGELFF
many	TRBJ2-3	-	TRBV7-6	TGTGCCAGCAGCTCAGCGTGGACGCAGTATTTT	CASSSAWTQYF
many	TRBJ2-2	-	TRBV5-1	TGCGCCAGCAGCGCAGGACAAGGGGGTAGTTACACCGGGGAGCTGTTTTTT	CASSAGQGGSYTGELFF
many	TRBJ2-1	-	TRBV28	TGTGCCAGCATAAGGGGAAGCTCCTACAATGAGCAGTTCTTC	CASIRGSSYNEQFF
many	TRBJ2-7	TRBD1	TRBV29-1	TGCAGCGTTGAAGGGGCAGGGGGACAGGGTTACGAGCAGTACTTC	CSVEGAGGQGYEQYF
many	TRBJ2-1	-	TRBV7-9	TGTGCCAGCAGCATGATGTTTCTGTCGGACCGGTACAATGAGCAGTTCTTC	CASSMMFLSDRYNEQFF
many	TRBJ2-7	TRBD2	TRBV5-1	TGCGCCAGCAGCTTGCGGGGGGGCGGGTCCTACGAGCAGTACTTC	CASSLRGGGSYEQYF
many	TRBJ2-5	-	TRBV29-1	TGCAGCGGAAGGGGGGTGGGCGACCAGTACTTC	CSGRGVGDQYF
many	TRBJ2-3	-	TRBV6-4	TGTGCCAGCAGTTTGTCCCTAGCAGATACGCAGTATTTT	CASSLSLADTQYF
many	TRBJ2-1	-	TRBV24-1	TGTGCCACCAGAACCGAGTCAGACAATGAGCAGTTCTTC	CATRTESDNEQFF
-	TRBJ1-1	TRBD1	TRBV2	TGTGCCAGCAGGATCGGACAGGGCCCCCTTATGAACACTGAAGCTTTCTTT	CASRIGQGPLMNTEAFF
many	TRBJ2-5	-	TRBV29-1	TGCAGCGTTGGACAGTCTCAAGAGACCCAGTACTTC	CSVGQSQETQYF
many	TRBJ2-7	-	TRBV6-2/TRBV6-3	TGTGCCAGCAGTTACTCTGGCGAGCAGTACTTC	CASSYSGEQYF